The 3 T cell receptor beta chains listed next were all sequenced from one sample in a study of blood T cell repertoires in COVID-19. Produced via immunoSEQ multiplex PCR; TCRdb's table is partial and in-frame only. Here the sample spans 40,000 to 45,000 clones, about 89% being singletons. The sample was peripheral blood. Receptor source: a human donor in a cohort sampled during active COVID-19.

The chain is built from TRBV4-2 and TRBJ2-3; D may be TRBD2 (7 bases). This CDR3 region has 15 residues. Germline-derived CDR1 and CDR2 are LGHNA and YNFKEQ. V was shortened by 5 bases and J by 1 base, with 13 bases between the two germline ends. The CDR3 region is CASSNGGPGTDTQYF. For the CDR3, the DNA is TGTGCCAGCAGCAACGGGGGGCCGGGCACAGATACGCAGTATTTT.

This clone has only one observation. The rearrangement joins TRBV19 to TRBJ1-1, with 7 nucleotides matching TRBD1. Germline V lookup: CDR1 LNHDA, CDR2 SQIVND (reference sequence). The length of the CDR3 is 15 residues. V was clipped by 5 bases and J by 5 bases; unmatched bases: 11. The chain's CDR3 is CASSEDRDLWTEAFF. Here the CDR3 DNA reads TGTGCCAGTAGTGAAGACAGGGACTTATGGACTGAAGCTTTCTTT.

V gene TRBV11-2 combines with J gene TRBJ2-5; no definite D call. This CDR3 has 14 residues. V dropped 0 bases and J dropped 4 bases, with 9 bases sitting between them. The germline V gene encodes CDR1 SGHAT and CDR2 FQNNGV. CDR3 in amino acids: CASSLDRPPETQYF. Written as DNA, the CDR3 is TGTGCCAGCAGCTTAGACAGGCCCCCAGAGACCCAGTACTTC.